The 28 T cell receptor beta chains given below trace back to one sample, sequenced in a study of blood T cells in healthy people across ages. Primers used in a second PCR of about 6 to 11 cycles were a sample-barcoded 5' primer and a J-beta primer mix. Using its own MiXCR run on the 5' RACE reads, TCRdb lists one record per CDR3 protein. The sample lists around 1,000,000 distinct CDR3 sequences, almost 25% seen once, with approximately 0.79% in the top ten. The same sample was also used in a study of T cells of mothers and their children.

The sample was blood. The receptors were gathered from a girl aged 2-10 years in good health.

The chain employs TRBV6-4 and TRBJ1-2; the D is unclear. The V end lost 9 bases, the J end lost 0 bases, and 11 bases lay between the germline ends. CDR3 length equals 13 residues. The germline V gene encodes CDR1 MRHNA and CDR2 SNTAGT. CDR3 bases: TGTGCCAGACCCTGCGGAGCTAACTATGGCTACACCTTC. This encodes CARPCGANYGYTF.

This clonotype has more than one count but fewer than ten. The J gene is TRBJ2-5, the V gene TRBV7-2; weak D call: TRBD1 (5 bases). V lost 2 bases, J lost 1 base, and 11 bases lay in between. The germline V gene has CDR1 SGHTA and CDR2 FQGNSA. CDR3 length: 15 amino acids. CDR3 bases: TGTGCCAGCAGCTTATCATACAGGCCCCAAGAGACCCAGTACTTC. It yields the protein CASSLSYRPQETQYF.

This clonotype showed up just once. V and J are TRBV7-2 and TRBJ2-1, with 8 bases fitting TRBD2. The tail of the sequence fits TRBJ2-7 better, so the J call may be wrong. Looked up from germline, CDR1 is SGHTA and CDR2 is FQGNSA. This CDR3 spans 14 amino acids. The CDR3: CASSLAASGYEQYF. The CDR3 bases are TGTGCCAGCAGCTTAGCGGCTAGCGGGTACGAGCAGTACTTC.

This clonotype has more than one count but fewer than ten. The V gene is TRBV7-9, the J gene TRBJ2-3, with a tentative D call TRBD2 (6 bases). This CDR3 has 15 amino acids. The germline V and J ends were trimmed by 5 bases and 1 base, with 13 bases remaining between them. In germline, CDR1 is SEHNR, CDR2 FQNEAQ (reference sequence). DNA for the CDR3: TGTGCCAGCAGCACCCCGGGACTCGGCACAGATACGCAGTATTTT. It yields the protein CASSTPGLGTDTQYF.

This clonotype was detected only a few times. The CDR3 DNA reads as TGTGCCACCAGCGGACTAGTAGGTGATGAGCAGTTCTTC. Translating gives CATSGLVGDEQFF. The chain joins TRBV15 to TRBJ2-1; the match to TRBD2 covers 7 bases. Germline loops: CDR1 LNHNV, CDR2 YYDKDF (reference sequence). This CDR3 spans 13 amino acids. With 5 bases clipped from V and 8 bases from J, the junction kept 6 bases outside the gene matches.

This clonotype was detected a few times. This chain connects TRBV9 to TRBJ2-3; TRBD2 agrees at 8 bases. Unmatched junction bases numbered 6, after V lost 4 bases and J lost 2 bases. Germline V lookup: CDR1 SGDLS, CDR2 YYNGEE. This CDR3 spans 15 amino acids. The CDR3 DNA reads as TGTGCCAGCAGCTCCGGGACTAGATACACAGATACGCAGTATTTT. It is translated as CASSSGTRYTDTQYF.

This clonotype was seen only a few times. An end of the junction differs from the germline gene, which may be a read error. The CDR3 nucleotides read TGCGCCAGCAGTCAAGAAGCTTCAAGGGGGCCGCAAGAGACCCAGTACTTC. Translating it yields CASSQEASRGPQETQYF. The V call is TRBV4-3, the J call TRBJ2-5, with 7 nucleotides matching TRBD1. The CDR3 sequence is 17 residues long. Germline CDR1 reads LGHNA; CDR2 reads YSLEER.

This clonotype was observed a few times. The chain carries TRBV27 and TRBJ1-5, with D possibly TRBD1 on 6 matching bases. Germline lookup yields CDR1 MNHEY and CDR2 SMNVEV (reference sequence). Trimming stripped 0 bases from V and 4 bases from J, with 10 bases between. The CDR3 spans 15 residues. The CDR3 region is CASSLSYGTNQPQHF. The CDR3 nucleotides read TGTGCCAGCAGTTTATCCTACGGGACAAATCAGCCCCAGCATTTT.

J is TRBJ2-3 and V is TRBV6-6; 9 bases are shared with TRBD1. CDR1 MNHNY and CDR2 SVGAGI come from the germline V gene (reference sequence). The CDR3 extends over 15 amino acids. V lost 6 bases to trimming and J lost 5 bases; unmatched junction nucleotides: 9. The CDR3 DNA reads as TGTGCCAGCAGCCTGACAGGGGGATTAGTAGATACGCAGTATTTT. Its protein product is CASSLTGGLVDTQYF.

This clonotype occurred a few times. The chain combines TRBV7-3 with TRBJ2-3, with D perhaps matching TRBD2 (6 bases). The CDR3 has 15 residues. The V gene lost 1 base and the J gene lost 5 bases, with 13 bases spanning the gap. Germline loops: CDR1 SGHTA, CDR2 FQGTGA. This CDR3 is CASSLNSGRGDTQYF. The CDR3 bases are TGTGCCAGCAGCTTAAATTCCGGGAGAGGAGATACGCAGTATTTT.

This clonotype was seen only a few times. V is TRBV20-1 and J is TRBJ2-7; the match to TRBD2 covers 12 bases. This CDR3 comprises 12 residues. V lost 6 bases and J lost 6; bases outside the gene matches: 3. Germline values: CDR1 DFQATT, CDR2 SNEGSKA (reference sequence). The CDR3 region is CSARLAGVEQYF. The CDR3 region has the DNA TGCAGTGCCAGACTAGCGGGGGTCGAGCAGTACTTC.

This clonotype turned up a few times. The V call is TRBV12-3 or TRBV12-4, the J call TRBJ2-4; possibly TRBD2 for D (5 bases). The V gene lost 1 base and the J gene lost 0 bases, with 13 bases spanning the gap. The CDR3 sequence is 17 residues long. The CDR3 loop reads CASSLGTFTPAKNIQYF. CDR3 in DNA: TGTGCCAGCAGTTTAGGGACTTTCACCCCAGCCAAAAACATTCAGTACTTC.

The rearrangement links TRBV11-3 to TRBJ2-4; tentatively, D is TRBD1 or TRBD2 (5 bases each). V lost 7 bases, J lost 0 bases, and 10 bases lay in between. The CDR3 is 14 residues long. CDR1 and CDR2 from the germline V gene are SGHNT and YENEEA. CDR3 residues: CASTRGLAKNIQYF. The CDR3 DNA is TGTGCCAGCACGAGGGGCCTAGCCAAAAACATTCAGTACTTC.

This chain uses TRBV28 with TRBJ1-6, with 7 bases lining up with TRBD1. CDR3 length: 17 residues. V was clipped by 5 bases and J by 4 bases; unmatched bases: 11. The germline V gene has CDR1 MDHEN and CDR2 SYDVKM. Written as DNA, the CDR3 is TGTGCCAGCAGTACCCGAGGAGGGGGCGATTATAATTCACCCCTCCACTTT. It encodes CASSTRGGGDYNSPLHF.

V gene TRBV9 combines with J gene TRBJ2-3; perhaps TRBD1 as D (7 bases). V was cut by 4 bases and J by 3 bases, with 15 bases left in between. The CDR3 covers 15 residues. Germline V CDR1 and CDR2: SGDLS, YYNGEE. DNA for the CDR3: TGTGCCAGCAGCCCAGGGGGGCCTATAACAGATACGCAGTATTTT. Translating gives CASSPGGPITDTQYF.

This clonotype has just a few counts. The germline gene is not matched at one end of the junction; a read error may be the cause. This chain joins TRBV5-6 and TRBJ2-3; TRBD1 agrees at 8 bases. This CDR3 is 14 amino acids long. From germline, CDR1 is SGHDT and CDR2 YYEEEE. The CDR3 DNA is TGTGCCAGCAGAACTAGGACAGGGACAGATACGCGGTATTTT. The encoded protein is CASRTRTGTDTRYF.

This clonotype showed up just a few times. One junction end does not reproduce the germline sequence, and a read error may be involved. This sequence joins TRBV5-1 and TRBJ2-3, with 9 positions matching TRBD1. The CDR3 spans 14 residues. CDR1 SGHRS and CDR2 YFSETQ come from the germline V gene. DNA of the CDR3: TGTGCCAGCAGCACCGGACAGGGGACAGATACGCAGTATTTT. As protein: CASSTGQGTDTQYF.

The chain carries TRBV5-5 and TRBJ2-5; 7 nucleotides align to TRBD2. The J call may be mistaken, given a closer DNA end match to TRBJ2-1. The germline V gene has CDR1 SGHKS and CDR2 YYEKEE (reference sequence). The CDR3 covers 15 residues. The CDR3 nucleotides read TGTGCCAGCAGCCAAAGCGGGGACCCCTACAATGAGCAGTTCTTC. It translates to CASSQSGDPYNEQFF.

This clonotype was observed a handful of times. A much more abundant neighbour one base away suggests this may be a read error. The genes are TRBV13 and TRBJ2-6; D not certain. Deletions cut 2 bases from V and 0 bases from J, with 5 bases between. The CDR3 totals 15 residues. Germline-derived CDR1 and CDR2 are PRHDT and FYEKMQ (reference sequence). CDR3 nucleotide sequence: TGTGCCAGCAGCTTAATGAGCTCTGGGGCCAACGTCCTGACTTTC. It specifies CASSLMSSGANVLTF.

The chain is built from TRBV2 and TRBJ1-2; tentatively, D is TRBD1 (6 bases). This CDR3 has 13 residues. Trimming shortened V by 4 bases and J by 7 bases, and 13 bases separated the two germline ends. Germline V gives CDR1 SNHLY, CDR2 FYNNEI. The CDR3 spells CASSGSRGVGYTF. The CDR3 DNA sequence: TGTGCCAGCAGTGGATCAAGGGGGGTTGGCTACACCTTC.

V is TRBV7-2 and J is TRBJ2-5; D unresolved. The DNA end is more similar to TRBJ2-7, so the J call may be wrong. The CDR3 is made up of 13 amino acids. CDR1 and CDR2 (germline): SGHTA, FQGNSA. Here the CDR3 DNA reads TGTGCCAGCAGCTTGGCATCGAACTACGAGCAGTACTTC. This sequence encodes CASSLASNYEQYF.

This chain links TRBV10-3 with TRBJ2-7; D is ambiguous. This CDR3 is 14 amino acids long. Germline CDR1 is ENHRY and CDR2 is SYGVKD. V shed 2 bases and J shed 1 base, with 9 bases lying between them. Here the CDR3 reads CAISEAGPSYEQYF. CDR3 nucleotides: TGTGCCATCAGTGAGGCCGGGCCTTCCTACGAGCAGTACTTC.

This chain joins TRBV6-6 and TRBJ2-5; possible D gene TRBD2, 5 bases. The DNA end lines up better with TRBJ2-1; the J call may be wrong. The CDR3 runs to 15 residues. CDR1 is MNHNY and CDR2 is SVGAGI in the germline V gene (reference sequence). The CDR3 bases are TGTGCCAGCAGTTACCGACCGGGATTGTACAATGAGCAGTTCTTC. Protein product: CASSYRPGLYNEQFF.

This clonotype was seen a handful of times. J is TRBJ2-5 and V is TRBV5-1; D unresolved. V shed 0 bases and J shed 11 bases, with 14 bases lying between them. Germline V gene data show CDR1 as SGHRS and CDR2 as YFSETQ. The CDR3 consists of 13 residues. CDR3 DNA: TGCGCCAGCAGCTTGGCTCCCTGGGGTGAGCAGTACTTC. Translation gives CASSLAPWGEQYF.

This chain uses TRBV3-1 with TRBJ2-6, with TRBD1 as a possible D gene (6 bases). CDR1 is LGHDT, CDR2 YNNKEL, per germline (reference sequence). The V end lost 1 base, the J end lost 0 bases, and 13 bases lay between the germline ends. CDR3 length: 18 residues. As DNA, the CDR3 is TGTGCCAGCAGCCAAGGGCCGGACAGACTCTCTGGGGCCAACGTCCTGACTTTC. Translating gives CASSQGPDRLSGANVLTF.

The chain couples TRBV29-1 to TRBJ2-3; TRBD2 is a possible D gene (5 bases). The germline CDR1 and CDR2 sequences are SQVTM and ANQGSEA. The V end was cut by 1 base, the J end by 0 bases, with 14 bases between. The CDR3 has 16 residues. The CDR3 loop is CSVEGVGGQSTDTQYF. CDR3 DNA sequence: TGCAGCGTTGAAGGAGTAGGAGGTCAGAGCACAGATACGCAGTATTTT.

The V gene is TRBV5-1, the J gene TRBJ2-2; tentative D call: TRBD1 (6 bases). CDR1 is SGHRS and CDR2 is YFSETQ in the germline V gene. The CDR3 extends over 14 amino acids. Trimming left V 6 bases short and J 1 base short, with 10 bases between. Here the CDR3 DNA reads TGCGCCAGCACCTTACAGGGGAACACCGGGGAGCTGTTTTTT. Encoded protein: CASTLQGNTGELFF.

This clonotype appeared a few times. The rearrangement links TRBV7-9 to TRBJ2-4; D is unresolved. V shed 1 base and J shed 1 base, with 5 bases lying between them. This CDR3 is built from 14 residues. Germline V gives CDR1 SEHNR, CDR2 FQNEAQ (reference sequence). CDR3 nucleotide sequence: TGTGCCAGCAGCTTAGGGTTCGCCAAAAACATTCAGTACTTC. This encodes CASSLGFAKNIQYF.